Listed below are T cell receptor beta chains from one sample, sequenced in a study of Ad26.COV2.S vaccination and SARS-CoV-2 variants. Clones were read by immunoSEQ multiplex PCR, and TCRdb kept only the in-frame ones, dropping some. Here the sample spans about 350,000 clones, around 89% being singletons. The source material was peripheral blood, sampled in a trial of Ad26.COV2.S vaccine versus placebo. The receptors derive from a person between 18 and 59 years old who received the Ad26.COV2.S COVID-19 vaccine or a placebo. Each CDR3 is given with its conserved first and last residue. Each record gives: D gene, V gene, clone size, J gene, CDR3 DNA, CDR3 protein. The D gene is left open where the match is weak. The size field is filled for only some rows; it gives once, few, many or a size class.

-,TRBV4-2,-,TRBJ1-2,TGTGCCAGCAGCCCACGGGGGGGGGCCTCCGGCGGCTATGGCTACACCTTC,CASSPRGGASGGYGYTF
-,TRBV19,few,TRBJ2-2,TGTGCCAGTAGCCCTCAGGGAGACGGGGAGCTGTTTTTT,CASSPQGDGELFF
-,TRBV6-2/TRBV6-3,-,TRBJ1-5,TGTGCCAGCACCCCGGGGCCCAGGCAAAATCAGCCCCAGCATTTT,CASTPGPRQNQPQHF
TRBD2,TRBV5-1,-,TRBJ2-7,TGCGCCAGCAGCTCCCCGGGACTAGTCGAGCAGTACTTC,CASSSPGLVEQYF
-,TRBV6-5,-,TRBJ1-5,TGTGCCAGCAGTATCCAGCCCCAGCATTTT,CASSIQPQHF
-,TRBV28,-,TRBJ1-2,TGTGCCAGCAGGCCCAAGGGCTTCTATGGCTACACCTTC,CASRPKGFYGYTF
-,TRBV27,-,TRBJ2-5,TGTGCCACCCGCCCCATAGGCAGAGACTTGGAGACCCAGTACTTC,CATRPIGRDLETQYF
-,TRBV20-1,-,TRBJ2-7,TGCAGTGCTAGTGTCCTCGATTCCTACGAGCAGTACTTC,CSASVLDSYEQYF
TRBD1,TRBV27,-,TRBJ2-7,TGTGCCAGCAGTCTCATGGGACAGGCTGCCGAGCAGTACTTC,CASSLMGQAAEQYF
TRBD2,TRBV2,once,TRBJ2-1,TGTGCCAGCAGACAAACCTACCTAGCGGGAGGGTCCAATGAGCAGTTCTTC,CASRQTYLAGGSNEQFF
TRBD1,TRBV6-2/TRBV6-3,-,TRBJ2-7,TGTGCCAGCAGTTACCCGGGACAGGACTACGAGCAGTACTTC,CASSYPGQDYEQYF
-,TRBV18,-,TRBJ1-5,TGTGCCAGCTCACTAGACAGAAATCAGCCCCAGCATTTT,CASSLDRNQPQHF
TRBD1,TRBV3-1/TRBV3-2,few,TRBJ1-1,TGTGCCAGCAGCCAAGCCACAGGGGTGGGGGCTGAAGCTTTCTTT,CASSQATGVGAEAFF
TRBD1,TRBV11-1,-,TRBJ2-7,TGTGCCAGCAGCTCCAACAGGGGGAATGAGGACGAGCAGTACTTC,CASSSNRGNEDEQYF
-,TRBV5-1,once,TRBJ2-3,TGCGCCAGCACCGAAGGCGGGACAGTGGGCGGGTGGTCCGATACGCAGTATTTT,CASTEGGTVGGWSDTQYF
-,TRBV2,-,TRBJ2-7,TGTGCCGGGGATAGCGGAGGGAGCTCCTACGAGCAGTACTTC,CAGDSGGSSYEQYF
-,TRBV6-5,-,TRBJ2-1,TGTGCCAGCAGCAGTCACAGGTCTCGAACGACTGAGCAGTTCTTC,CASSSHRSRTTEQFF
TRBD2,TRBV11-2,-,TRBJ2-1,TGTGCCAGCAGCTTACCTGTAACGGGAGGGCCCTCGAATGAGCAGTTCTTC,CASSLPVTGGPSNEQFF
TRBD1,TRBV6-6,-,TRBJ1-3,TGTGCCAGCAGTTACGGACAGGCGAGCTCTGGAAACACCATATATTTT,CASSYGQASSGNTIYF
-,TRBV6-1,-,TRBJ2-1,TGTGCCAGCAGTGATCGTGTGGGGCTAGCCAACAATGAGCAGTTCTTC,CASSDRVGLANNEQFF
-,TRBV5-4,-,TRBJ2-5,TGTGCCAGCAGCGGGAGGAAGGACGAAGAGACCCAGTACTTC,CASSGRKDEETQYF
-,TRBV5-1,-,TRBJ1-3,TGCGCCAGCAGCTTAGGGACATTGAGCTCTGGAAACACCATATATTTT,CASSLGTLSSGNTIYF
-,TRBV6-2/TRBV6-3,-,TRBJ1-1,TGTGCCAGCAGCCTCGACAGCCACACTGAAGCTTTCTTT,CASSLDSHTEAFF
TRBD2,TRBV19,-,TRBJ2-1,TGTGCCAGTAGTATACTGCTAGCGGGAGGCCTCTACAATGAGCAGTTCTTC,CASSILLAGGLYNEQFF
-,TRBV2,-,TRBJ2-7,TGTGCCAGCAGTAATATCAGGGGAAGCTCCTACGAGCAGTACTTC,CASSNIRGSSYEQYF
-,TRBV4-1,-,TRBJ2-7,TGCGCCAGCAGCCAAGCCAGGATAGGCGGGACTGTGTACGAGCAGTACTTC,CASSQARIGGTVYEQYF
-,TRBV6-5,-,TRBJ2-7,TGTGCCACCAGGGACACTACCTACGAGCAGTACTTC,CATRDTTYEQYF
-,TRBV7-6,once,TRBJ2-2,TGTGCCAGCAGCTCCGGGACACCTACCGGGGAGCTGTTTTTT,CASSSGTPTGELFF
TRBD1,TRBV29-1,-,TRBJ1-2,TGCAGCGCCCGGACGACAGGGGTAGATGGCTACACCTTC,CSARTTGVDGYTF
TRBD1,TRBV10-1,-,TRBJ2-1,TGCGCCAGCAGTAGGGACAGGCGCGCCTACAATGAGCAGTTCTTC,CASSRDRRAYNEQFF
-,TRBV5-1,-,TRBJ1-1,TGCGCCAGCAGCTTGACGGTCGGGAGCACTGAAGCTTTCTTT,CASSLTVGSTEAFF
TRBD1,TRBV11-2,-,TRBJ1-1,TGTGCCAGCAGCTTAGTCCAGGGGGGAGATGAAGCTTTCTTT,CASSLVQGGDEAFF
-,TRBV7-9,-,TRBJ1-1,TGTGCCAGCAGCTTAGGGGGACACACTGAAGCTTTCTTT,CASSLGGHTEAFF
-,TRBV18,few,TRBJ2-3,TGTGCCAGCTCACCCTACAGGGCCCACACAGATACGCAGTATTTT,CASSPYRAHTDTQYF
TRBD1,TRBV4-1,-,TRBJ2-3,TGCGCCAGCAGCCAAGAAAGCGGGGACAGGGGGTTTCCAGATACGCAGTATTTT,CASSQESGDRGFPDTQYF
TRBD2,TRBV5-6,-,TRBJ2-7,TGTGCCAGCAGCTTGGGGACTAGCGGGAACGAGCAGTACTTC,CASSLGTSGNEQYF
-,TRBV5-4,once,TRBJ1-1,TGTGCCAGCAGCTTGGCGGCCAGGGAGACTGAAGCTTTCTTT,CASSLAARETEAFF
-,TRBV6-1,-,TRBJ2-6,TGTGCCAGCAGTGAATACCGCCGGAGCGCCGGGGCCAACGTCCTGACTTTC,CASSEYRRSAGANVLTF
TRBD1,TRBV6-6,-,TRBJ2-7,TGTGCCAGCAGCAACGGACAGGGACTTTACGAGCAGTACTTC,CASSNGQGLYEQYF
-,TRBV27,-,TRBJ2-7,TGTGCCAGCAAACCGAGACTGGGATACGAGCAGTACTTC,CASKPRLGYEQYF
-,TRBV18,-,TRBJ1-1,TGTGCCAGCTCACCAGACATGAACACTGAAGCTTTCTTT,CASSPDMNTEAFF
TRBD1,TRBV27,-,TRBJ1-1,TGTGCCAGCATGGGGCAGACAGGGGGGGGCCCTGAAGCTTTCTTT,CASMGQTGGGPEAFF
TRBD2,TRBV10-3,-,TRBJ2-1,TGTGCCATCAGTGAGTCGGACGGGGGGGGCTACAATGAGCAGTTCTTC,CAISESDGGGYNEQFF
-,TRBV5-4,-,TRBJ2-1,TGTGCCAGCAGCTTGGCACCGCATACTAGTTACGGGACCCATGAGCAGTTCTTC,CASSLAPHTSYGTHEQFF
-,TRBV9,-,TRBJ2-2,TGTGCCAGCAGCGTACTTTCCGGCAGCCCGTCCGGGGAGCTGTTTTTT,CASSVLSGSPSGELFF
TRBD2,TRBV6-1,-,TRBJ2-7,TGTGCCAGCAGTGAAGATGGACTAGCGGGAGAATTTGCCTACGAGCAGTACTTC,CASSEDGLAGEFAYEQYF
-,TRBV3-1/TRBV3-2,-,TRBJ1-6,TGTGCCAGCAGCCAAGACTTTCAGACCTCAAATTCACCCCTCCACTTT,CASSQDFQTSNSPLHF
-,TRBV4-2,-,TRBJ2-2,TGTGCCAGCAGCCCTCGCCAGGGGAACACCGGGGAGCTGTTTTTT,CASSPRQGNTGELFF
TRBD1,TRBV29-1,-,TRBJ1-1,TGCAGCGCTTGGGACAGGGTGGGCACTGAAGCTTTCTTT,CSAWDRVGTEAFF
TRBD1,TRBV5-4,-,TRBJ1-2,TGTGCCAGCAGCTTTGGTTGGGGAGACAGGGTAGTTCACAGGGGATATGGCTACACCTTC,CASSFGWGDRVVHRGYGYTF